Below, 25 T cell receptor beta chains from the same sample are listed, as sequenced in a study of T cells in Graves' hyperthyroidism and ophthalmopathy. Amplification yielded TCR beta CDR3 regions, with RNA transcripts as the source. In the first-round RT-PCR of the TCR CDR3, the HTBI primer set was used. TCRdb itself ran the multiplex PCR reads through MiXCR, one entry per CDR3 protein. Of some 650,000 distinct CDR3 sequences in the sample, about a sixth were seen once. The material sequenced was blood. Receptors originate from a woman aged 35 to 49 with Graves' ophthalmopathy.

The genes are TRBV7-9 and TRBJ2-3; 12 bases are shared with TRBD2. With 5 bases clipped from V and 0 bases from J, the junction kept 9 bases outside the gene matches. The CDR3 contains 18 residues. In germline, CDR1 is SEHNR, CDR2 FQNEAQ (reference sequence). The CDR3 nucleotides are TGTGCCAGCAGCCCTGGGACTAGCGGGCCCGGTAGCACAGATACGCAGTATTTT. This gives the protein CASSPGTSGPGSTDTQYF.

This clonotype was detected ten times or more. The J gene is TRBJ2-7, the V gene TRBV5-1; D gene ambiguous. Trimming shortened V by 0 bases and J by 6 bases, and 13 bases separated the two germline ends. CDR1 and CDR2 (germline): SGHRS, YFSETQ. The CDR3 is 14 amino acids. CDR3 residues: CASSLAAGPSEQYF. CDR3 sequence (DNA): TGCGCCAGCAGCTTGGCCGCCGGCCCAAGCGAGCAGTACTTC.

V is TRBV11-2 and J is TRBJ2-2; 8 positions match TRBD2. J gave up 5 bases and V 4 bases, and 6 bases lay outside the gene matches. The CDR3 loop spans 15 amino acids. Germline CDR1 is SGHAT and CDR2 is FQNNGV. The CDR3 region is CASSYAGGGTGELFF. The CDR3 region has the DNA TGTGCCAGCAGCTACGCGGGAGGAGGGACCGGGGAGCTGTTTTTT. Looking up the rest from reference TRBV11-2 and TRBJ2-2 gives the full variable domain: EAGVAQSPRYKIIEKRQSVAFWCNPISGHATLYWYQQILGQGPKLLIQFQNNGVVDDSQLPKDRFSAERLKGVDSTLKIQPAKLEDSAVYLCASSYAGGGTGELFFGEGSRLTVL.

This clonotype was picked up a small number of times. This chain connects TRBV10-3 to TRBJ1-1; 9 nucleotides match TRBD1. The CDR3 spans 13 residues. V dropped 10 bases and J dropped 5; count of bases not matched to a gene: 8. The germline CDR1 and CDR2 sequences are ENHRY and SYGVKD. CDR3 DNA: TGTGCCACCCGGGACAGGGAGAAAACTGAAGCTTTCTTT. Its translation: CATRDREKTEAFF.

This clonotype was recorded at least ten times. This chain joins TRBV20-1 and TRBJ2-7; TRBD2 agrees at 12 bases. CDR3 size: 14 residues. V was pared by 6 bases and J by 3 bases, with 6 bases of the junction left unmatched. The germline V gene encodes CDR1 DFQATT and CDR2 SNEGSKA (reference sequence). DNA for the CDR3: TGCAGTGCAAAACTAGCGGGGGGAATCTACGAGCAGTACTTC. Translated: CSAKLAGGIYEQYF.

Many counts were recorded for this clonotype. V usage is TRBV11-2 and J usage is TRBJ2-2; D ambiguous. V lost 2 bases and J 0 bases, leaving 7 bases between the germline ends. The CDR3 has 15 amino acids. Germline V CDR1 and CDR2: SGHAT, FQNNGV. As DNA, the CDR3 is TGTGCCAGCAGCTTAATGGGAACGAACACCGGGGAGCTGTTTTTT. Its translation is CASSLMGTNTGELFF.

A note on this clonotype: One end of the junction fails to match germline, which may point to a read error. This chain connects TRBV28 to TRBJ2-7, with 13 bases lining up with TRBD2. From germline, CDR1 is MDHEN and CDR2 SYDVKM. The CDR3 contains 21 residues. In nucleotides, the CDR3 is TGTGCCAGCAGTTCACCAAACACATACCCCGGACTAGCGGGAGATACTAACGAACAGTACTTC. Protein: CASSSPNTYPGLAGDTNEQYF.

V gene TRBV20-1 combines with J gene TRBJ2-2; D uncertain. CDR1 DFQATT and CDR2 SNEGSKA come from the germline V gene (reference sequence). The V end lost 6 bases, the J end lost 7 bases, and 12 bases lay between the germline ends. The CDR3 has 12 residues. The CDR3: CSATHWNGELFF. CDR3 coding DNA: TGCAGTGCCACTCATTGGAACGGGGAGCTGTTTTTT.

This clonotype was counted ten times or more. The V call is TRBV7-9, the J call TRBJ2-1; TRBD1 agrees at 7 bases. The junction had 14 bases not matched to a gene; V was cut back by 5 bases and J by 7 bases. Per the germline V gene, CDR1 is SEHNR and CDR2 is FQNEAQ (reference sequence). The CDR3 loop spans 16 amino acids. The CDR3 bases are TGTGCCAGCAGCCCTCGGGACAGTTTGGCAGGGAATGAGCAGTTCTTC. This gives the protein CASSPRDSLAGNEQFF.

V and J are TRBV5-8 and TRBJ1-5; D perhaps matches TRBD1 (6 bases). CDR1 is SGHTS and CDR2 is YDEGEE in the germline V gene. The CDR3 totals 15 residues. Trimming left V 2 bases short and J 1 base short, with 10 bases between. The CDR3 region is CASSFRGVSNQPQHF. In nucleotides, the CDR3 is TGTGCCAGCAGCTTCAGGGGCGTGAGCAATCAGCCCCAGCATTTT. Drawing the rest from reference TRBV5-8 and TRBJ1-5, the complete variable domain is EAGVTQSPTHLIKTRGQQATLRCSPISGHTSVYWYQQALGLGLQFLLWYDEGEERNRGNFPPRFSGRQFPNYSSELNVNALELEDSALYLCASSFRGVSNQPQHFGDGTRLSIL.

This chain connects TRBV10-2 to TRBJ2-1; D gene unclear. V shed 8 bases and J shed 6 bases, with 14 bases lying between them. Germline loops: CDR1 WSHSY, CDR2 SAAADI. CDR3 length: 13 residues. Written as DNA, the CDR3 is TGCGCCAGCTGCATGGCAATGGGCAATGAGCAGTTCTTC. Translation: CASCMAMGNEQFF.

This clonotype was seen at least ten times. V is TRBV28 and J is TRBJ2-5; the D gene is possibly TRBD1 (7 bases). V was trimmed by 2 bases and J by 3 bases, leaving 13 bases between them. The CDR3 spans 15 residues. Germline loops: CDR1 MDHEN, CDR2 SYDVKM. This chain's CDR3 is CASSLTSGGKETQYF. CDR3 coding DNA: TGTGCCAGCAGTTTAACGTCAGGGGGGAAAGAGACCCAGTACTTC.

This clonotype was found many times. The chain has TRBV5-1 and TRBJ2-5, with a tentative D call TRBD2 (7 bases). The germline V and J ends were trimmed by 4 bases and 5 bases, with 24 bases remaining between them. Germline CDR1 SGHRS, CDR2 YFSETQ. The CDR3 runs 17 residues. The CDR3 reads CASSIGRLASQGETQYF. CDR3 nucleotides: TGCGCCAGCAGCATCGGAAGACTAGCCTCGCAGGGGGAGACCCAGTACTTC. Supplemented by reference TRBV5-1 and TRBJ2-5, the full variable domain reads KAGVTQTPRYLIKTRGQQVTLSCSPISGHRSVSWYQQTPGQGLQFLFEYFSETQRNKGNFPGRFSGRQFSNSRSEMNVSTLELGDSALYLCASSIGRLASQGETQYFGPGTRLLVL.

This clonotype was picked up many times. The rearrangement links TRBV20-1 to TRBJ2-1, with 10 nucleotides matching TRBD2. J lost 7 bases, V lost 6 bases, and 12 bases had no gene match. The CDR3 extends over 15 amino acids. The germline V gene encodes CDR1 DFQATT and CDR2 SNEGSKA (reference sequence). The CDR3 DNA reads TGCAGTGCCACCCCTAGCGGGAGCAGGGGAAATGAGCAGTTCTTC. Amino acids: CSATPSGSRGNEQFF.

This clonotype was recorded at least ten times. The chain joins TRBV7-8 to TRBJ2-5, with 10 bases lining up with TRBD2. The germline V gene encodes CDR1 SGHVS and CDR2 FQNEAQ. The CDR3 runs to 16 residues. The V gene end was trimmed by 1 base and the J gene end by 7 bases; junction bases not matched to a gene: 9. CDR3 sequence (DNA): TGTGCCAGCAGCTTAGGGAGGCTAGCGGGAGTGGTGACCCAGTACTTC. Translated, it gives CASSLGRLAGVVTQYF. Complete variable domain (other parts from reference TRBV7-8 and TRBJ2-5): GAGVSQSPRYKVAKRGQDVALRCDPISGHVSLFWYQQALGQGPEFLTYFQNEAQLDKSGLPSDRFFAERPEGSVSTLKIQRTQQEDSAVYLCASSLGRLAGVVTQYFGPGTRLLVL.

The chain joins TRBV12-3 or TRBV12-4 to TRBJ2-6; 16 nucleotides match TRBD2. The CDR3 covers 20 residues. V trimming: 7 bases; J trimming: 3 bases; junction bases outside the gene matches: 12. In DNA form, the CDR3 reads TGTGCCAGCATCCCGGGACTAGCGGGGGGGCCTTCCCTTGGGGCCAACGTCCTGACTTTC. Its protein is CASIPGLAGGPSLGANVLTF.

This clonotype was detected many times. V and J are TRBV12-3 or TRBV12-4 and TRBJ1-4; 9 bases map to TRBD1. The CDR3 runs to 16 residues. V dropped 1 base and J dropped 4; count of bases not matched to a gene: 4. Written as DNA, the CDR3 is TGTGCCAGCAGTTTAGAACAGGGGGCCGGTAATGAAAAACTGTTTTTT. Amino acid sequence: CASSLEQGAGNEKLFF.

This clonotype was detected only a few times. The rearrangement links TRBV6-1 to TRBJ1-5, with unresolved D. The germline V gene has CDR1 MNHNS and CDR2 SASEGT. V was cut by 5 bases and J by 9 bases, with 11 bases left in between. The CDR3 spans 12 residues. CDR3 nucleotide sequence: TGTGCCAGCAGTCGACCCGATGGGCCCCAGCATTTT. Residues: CASSRPDGPQHF.

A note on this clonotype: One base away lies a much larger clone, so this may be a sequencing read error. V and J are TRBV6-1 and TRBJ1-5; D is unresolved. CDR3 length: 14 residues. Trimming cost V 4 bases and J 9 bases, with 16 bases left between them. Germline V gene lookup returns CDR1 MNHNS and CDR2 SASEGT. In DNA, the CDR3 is TGTGCCAGCAGTGCCCTTGGAGAGTATCGGCCCCAGCATTTT. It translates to CASSALGEYRPQHF.

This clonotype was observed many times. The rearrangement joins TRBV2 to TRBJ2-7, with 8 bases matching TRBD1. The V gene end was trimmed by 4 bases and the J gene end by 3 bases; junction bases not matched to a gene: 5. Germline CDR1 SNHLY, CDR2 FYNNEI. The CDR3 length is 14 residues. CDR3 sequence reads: CASSADRDLYEQYF. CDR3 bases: TGTGCCAGCAGTGCGGACAGGGACCTCTACGAGCAGTACTTC.

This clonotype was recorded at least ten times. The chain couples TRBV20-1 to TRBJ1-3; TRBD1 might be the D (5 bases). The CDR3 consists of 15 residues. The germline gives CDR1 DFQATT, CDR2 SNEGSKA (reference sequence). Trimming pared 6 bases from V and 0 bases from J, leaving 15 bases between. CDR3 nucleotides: TGCAGTGCCCACCAAGCCACAGGCTCTGGAAACACCATATATTTT. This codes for CSAHQATGSGNTIYF.

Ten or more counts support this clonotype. The CDR3 reads CAGSGTPNTGELFF. In DNA, the CDR3 is TGTGCCGGCTCCGGGACTCCGAACACCGGGGAGCTGTTTTTT. The rearrangement joins TRBV2 to TRBJ2-2, with D possibly TRBD2 on 6 matching bases. The CDR3 totals 14 residues. Germline V gene sequence: CDR1 SNHLY, CDR2 FYNNEI. Deletions cut 11 bases from V and 0 bases from J, with 13 bases between.

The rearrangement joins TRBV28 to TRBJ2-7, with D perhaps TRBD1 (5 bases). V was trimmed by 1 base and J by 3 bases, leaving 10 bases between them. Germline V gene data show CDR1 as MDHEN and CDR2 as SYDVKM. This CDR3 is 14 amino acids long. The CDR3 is CASSLSVRVYEQYF. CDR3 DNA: TGTGCCAGCAGTTTATCGGTCAGGGTCTACGAGCAGTACTTC.

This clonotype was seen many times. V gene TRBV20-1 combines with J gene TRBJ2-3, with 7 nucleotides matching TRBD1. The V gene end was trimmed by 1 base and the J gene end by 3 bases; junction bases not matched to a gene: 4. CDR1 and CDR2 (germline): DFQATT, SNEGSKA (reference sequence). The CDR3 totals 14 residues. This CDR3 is CSARGTGGTDTQYF. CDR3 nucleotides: TGCAGTGCTAGAGGGACAGGAGGTACAGATACGCAGTATTTT.

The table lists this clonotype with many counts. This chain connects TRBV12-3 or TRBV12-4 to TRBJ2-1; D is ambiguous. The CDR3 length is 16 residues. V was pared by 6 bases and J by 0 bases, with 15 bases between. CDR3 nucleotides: TGTGCCAGCAGCCCCCAGGCGCCGAGCTCCTACAATGAGCAGTTCTTC. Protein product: CASSPQAPSSYNEQFF.